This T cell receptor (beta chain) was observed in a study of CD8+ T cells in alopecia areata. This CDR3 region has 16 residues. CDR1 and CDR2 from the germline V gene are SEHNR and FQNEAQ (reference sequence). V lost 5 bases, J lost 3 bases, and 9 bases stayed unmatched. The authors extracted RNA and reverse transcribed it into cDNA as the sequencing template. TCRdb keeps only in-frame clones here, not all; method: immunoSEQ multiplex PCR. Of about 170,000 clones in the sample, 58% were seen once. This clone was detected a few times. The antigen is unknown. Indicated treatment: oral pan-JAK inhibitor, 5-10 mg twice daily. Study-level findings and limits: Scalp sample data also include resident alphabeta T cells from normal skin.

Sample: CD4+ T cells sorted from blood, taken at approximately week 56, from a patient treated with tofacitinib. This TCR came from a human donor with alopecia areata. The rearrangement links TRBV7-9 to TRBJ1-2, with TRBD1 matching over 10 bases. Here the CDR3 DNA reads TGTGCCAGCAGCCAAAGTCCCGGGACAGGGGACTATGGCTACACCTTC. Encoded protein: CASSQSPGTGDYGYTF. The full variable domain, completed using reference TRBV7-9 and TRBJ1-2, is DTGVSQNPRHKITKRGQNVTFRCDPISEHNRLYWYRQTLGQGPEFLTYFQNEAQLEKSRLLSDRFSAERPKGSFSTLEIQRTEQGDSAMYLCASSQSPGTGDYGYTFGSGTRLTVV.